The text below deals with one T cell receptor (beta chain). Its target is unknown. Anyone with autoimmune disease history or systemic immunosuppression was excluded. Blood was sampled at baseline, cycle 4 day 1, and cycle 7 day 1. CDR3 length equals 14 residues. Germline V CDR1 and CDR2: SGHRS, YFSETQ. V lost 4 bases, J lost 8 bases, and 8 bases stayed unmatched. Some clones are missing from TCRdb's copy, which holds only in-frame ones; the method was immunoSEQ multiplex PCR. The table has 100,000 to 150,000 clones, about nine tenths seen once. The sample belongs to a study of OX40 agonist ivuxolimab in advanced cancers. Overall study results and limits: By week 6 at 0.1 to 3.0 mg/kg, blood CD4+ and CD8+ T cells had expanded clonally.

This specimen consisted of CD4+ or CD8+ T cells sorted from blood, obtained in a trial of the OX40 agonist ivuxolimab. The rearrangement joins TRBV5-1 to TRBJ1-4, with 7 bases lining up with TRBD1. The sequence derives from an adult with an advanced solid tumor such as melanoma, head and neck, liver or kidney cancer. Here the CDR3 reads CASSPDRVEEKLFF. As DNA, the CDR3 is TGCGCCAGCAGCCCCGACAGGGTAGAGGAAAAACTGTTTTTT.